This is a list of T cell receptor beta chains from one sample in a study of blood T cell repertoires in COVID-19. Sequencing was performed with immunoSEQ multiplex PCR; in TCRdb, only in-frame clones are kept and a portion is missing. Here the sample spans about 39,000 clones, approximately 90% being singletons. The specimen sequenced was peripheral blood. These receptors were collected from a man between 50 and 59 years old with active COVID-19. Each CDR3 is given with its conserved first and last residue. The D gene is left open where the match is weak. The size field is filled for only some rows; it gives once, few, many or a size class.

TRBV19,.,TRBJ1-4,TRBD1,CASSIQQGSFEKLFF,TGTGCCAGTAGTATACAACAGGGGTCGTTTGAAAAACTGTTTTTT
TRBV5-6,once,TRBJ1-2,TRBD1,CASIQGEQGLGGYTF,TGTGCCAGCATTCAGGGGGAACAGGGGCTTGGTGGCTACACCTTC
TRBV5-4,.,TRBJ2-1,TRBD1,CASSYRDRGLGEQFF,TGTGCCAGCAGCTACCGGGACAGGGGTCTAGGTGAGCAGTTCTTC
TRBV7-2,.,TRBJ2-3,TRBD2,CASSLGSGGTDTQYF,TGTGCCAGCAGCTTAGGTAGCGGGGGCACAGATACGCAGTATTTT
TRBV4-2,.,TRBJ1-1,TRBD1,CASSQVRQGAYTEAFF,TGTGCCAGCAGCCAAGTCCGGCAGGGGGCCTATACTGAAGCTTTCTTT
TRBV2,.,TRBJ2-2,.,CASIQATFGELFF,TGTGCCAGCATCCAGGCGACGTTCGGGGAGCTGTTTTTT
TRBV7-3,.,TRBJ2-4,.,CASSFPGTPSIF,TGTGCCAGCAGCTTCCCCGGGACACCGTCCATCTTC
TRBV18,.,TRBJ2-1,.,CASSQLDFNEQFF,TGTGCCAGCTCACAGCTGGACTTCAATGAGCAGTTCTTC
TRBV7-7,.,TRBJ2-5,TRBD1,CASSSLGTAEETQYF,TGTGCTAGCAGCTCTTTAGGGACAGCGGAAGAGACCCAGTACTTC
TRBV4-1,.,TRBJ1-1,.,CASSQTENTEAFF,TGCGCCAGCAGCCAGACAGAGAACACTGAAGCTTTCTTT
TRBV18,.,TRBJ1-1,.,CASSPYPKQDTEAFF,TGTGCCAGCTCACCATATCCCAAACAAGACACTGAAGCTTTCTTT
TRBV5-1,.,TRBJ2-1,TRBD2,CASSLVPGLAGGPSSGNEQFF,TGCGCCAGCAGCTTGGTTCCGGGACTAGCGGGAGGGCCCTCCAGTGGCAATGAGCAGTTCTTC
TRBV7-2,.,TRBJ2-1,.,CASSLGGGALYNEQFF,TGTGCCAGCAGCTTAGGAGGGGGGGCCCTTTACAATGAGCAGTTCTTC
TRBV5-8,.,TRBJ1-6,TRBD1,CASSPTGYYSPLHF,TGTGCCAGCAGCCCGACAGGGTATTATTCACCCCTCCACTTT
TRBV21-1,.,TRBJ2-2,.,CASSKMVWVGQAFNTGELFF,TGTGCCAGCAGCAAAATGGTTTGGGTGGGACAGGCCTTCAACACCGGGGAGCTGTTTTTT
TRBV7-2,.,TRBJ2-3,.,CASSLAVTSTDTQYF,TGTGCCAGCAGCTTAGCGGTTACTAGCACAGATACGCAGTATTTT
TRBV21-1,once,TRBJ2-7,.,CASSITPFRAGERYEQYF,TGTGCCAGCAGCATAACTCCCTTTAGGGCAGGGGAAAGGTACGAGCAGTACTTC
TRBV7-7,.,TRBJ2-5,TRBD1,CASSQRTGDQETQYF,TGTGCTAGCAGCCAACGGACAGGGGATCAAGAGACCCAGTACTTC
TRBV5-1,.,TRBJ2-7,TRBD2,CASSPTSGSYEQYF,TGCGCCAGCAGCCCGACTAGCGGGTCCTACGAGCAGTACTTC
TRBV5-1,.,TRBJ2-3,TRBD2,CASSPQAGASTDTQYF,TGCGCCAGCAGCCCCCAGGCGGGAGCCTCCACAGATACGCAGTATTTT
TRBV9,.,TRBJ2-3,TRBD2,CASSVLAGGLDTQYF,TGTGCCAGCAGCGTACTAGCGGGAGGGTTAGATACGCAGTATTTT
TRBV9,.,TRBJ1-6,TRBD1,CASSATGGRNSPLHF,TGTGCCAGCAGCGCGACAGGGGGCCGTAATTCACCCCTCCACTTT
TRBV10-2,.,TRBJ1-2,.,CASSGAESNYGYTF,TGCGCCAGCAGTGGGGCAGAATCGAACTATGGCTACACCTTC
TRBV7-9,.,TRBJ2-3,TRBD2,CASSLSSGRYSDTQYF,TGTGCCAGCAGCTTAAGTAGCGGGAGGTACTCAGATACGCAGTATTTT
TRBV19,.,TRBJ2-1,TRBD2,CASSRRAGERNEQFF,TGTGCCAGTAGTAGAAGGGCGGGAGAGCGCAATGAGCAGTTCTTC
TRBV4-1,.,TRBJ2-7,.,CASSQYSSDLSYEQYF,TGCGCCAGCAGCCAATACTCTAGCGACCTTTCCTACGAGCAGTACTTC
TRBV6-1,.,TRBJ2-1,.,CASSEVGAEGFDEQFF,TGTGCCAGCAGTGAGGTCGGAGCGGAGGGTTTCGATGAGCAGTTCTTC
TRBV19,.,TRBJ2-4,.,CASSAGIKGDIQYF,TGTGCCAGTAGTGCCGGGATTAAGGGAGACATTCAGTACTTC
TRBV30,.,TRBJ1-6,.,CAWSVLQANSPLHF,TGTGCCTGGAGTGTATTGCAGGCGAATTCACCCCTCCACTTT
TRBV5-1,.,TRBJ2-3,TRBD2,CASSLNGRAPDTQYF,TGCGCCAGCAGCTTGAACGGGAGGGCCCCAGATACGCAGTATTTT
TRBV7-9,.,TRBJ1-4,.,CASSFDRPSSKLFF,TGTGCCAGCAGCTTCGACAGGCCGTCGTCAAAACTGTTTTTT
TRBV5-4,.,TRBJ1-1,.,CASSPGGGGPEAFF,TGTGCCAGCAGCCCCGGAGGCGGGGGCCCTGAAGCTTTCTTT
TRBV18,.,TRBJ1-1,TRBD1,CASSPRDRASEAFF,TGTGCCAGCTCACCACGGGACAGGGCGAGTGAAGCTTTCTTT
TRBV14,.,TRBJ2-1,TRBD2,CASSKPGLAGRSSYNEQFF,TGTGCCAGCAGCAAACCGGGACTAGCGGGCCGGAGCTCCTACAATGAGCAGTTCTTC
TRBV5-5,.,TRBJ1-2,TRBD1,CASSFSGTGLGYTF,TGTGCCAGCAGCTTCTCCGGGACAGGGCTTGGCTACACCTTC
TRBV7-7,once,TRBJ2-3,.,CASSLAGNEAQYF,TGTGCTAGCAGCTTAGCAGGAAATGAGGCGCAGTATTTT
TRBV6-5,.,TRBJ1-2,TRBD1,CASSDPGQLYGYTF,TGTGCCAGCAGCGACCCGGGACAGCTTTATGGCTACACCTTC
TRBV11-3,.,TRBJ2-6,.,CASSLGVSGANVLTF,TGTGCCAGCAGCTTAGGCGTCTCTGGGGCCAACGTCCTGACTTTC
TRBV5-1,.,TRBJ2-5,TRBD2,CATKVGGYQETQYF,TGCGCCACCAAGGTCGGGGGGTACCAAGAGACCCAGTACTTC
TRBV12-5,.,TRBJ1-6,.,CASGLVRGYNSPLHF,TGTGCTAGTGGTTTGGTACGGGGTTATAATTCACCCCTCCACTTT
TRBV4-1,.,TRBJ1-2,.,CASSQEKLYTF,TGCGCCAGCAGCCAAGAAAAGCTCTACACCTTC
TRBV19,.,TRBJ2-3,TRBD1,CASSRDRGQDTQYF,TGTGCCAGTAGTAGGGACAGGGGGCAAGATACGCAGTATTTT
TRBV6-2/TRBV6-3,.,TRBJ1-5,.,CASSYTRTDAPQHF,TGTGCCAGCAGTTACACCCGGACAGACGCGCCCCAGCATTTT
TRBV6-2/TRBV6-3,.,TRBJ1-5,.,CASSYGARGGGNQPQHF,TGTGCCAGCAGTTATGGGGCCCGGGGGGGAGGCAATCAGCCCCAGCATTTT
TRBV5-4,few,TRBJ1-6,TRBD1,CASSFHVTGTVDNSPLHF,TGTGCCAGCAGCTTCCACGTGACCGGGACAGTCGATAATTCACCCCTCCACTTT
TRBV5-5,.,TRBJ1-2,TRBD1,CASSIMGQGLYGYTF,TGTGCCAGCAGCATTATGGGACAGGGGCTCTATGGCTACACCTTC
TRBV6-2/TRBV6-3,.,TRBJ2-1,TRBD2,CASSYAGGSRHEQFF,TGTGCCAGCAGTTACGCGGGGGGGTCAAGACATGAGCAGTTCTTC
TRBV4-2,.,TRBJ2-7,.,CASSQGQGTTEQYF,TGTGCCAGCAGCCAAGGGCAGGGAACGACCGAGCAGTACTTC
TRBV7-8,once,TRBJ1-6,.,CASSLSLSGSPLHF,TGTGCCAGCAGCCTGTCCCTAAGTGGTTCACCCCTCCACTTT
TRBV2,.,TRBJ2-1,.,CASSFPRWGALSSYNEQFF,TGTGCCAGCAGCTTCCCCCGGTGGGGCGCTCTGAGCTCCTACAATGAGCAGTTCTTC
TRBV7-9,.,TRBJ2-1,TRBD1,CASSISGGIFNEQFF,TGTGCCAGCAGCATCTCAGGGGGCATCTTCAATGAGCAGTTCTTC
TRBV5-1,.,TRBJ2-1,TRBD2,CASSSGTSGNEQFF,TGCGCCAGCAGCTCCGGGACTAGCGGCAATGAGCAGTTCTTC
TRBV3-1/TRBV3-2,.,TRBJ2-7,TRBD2,CASSQQGLAGSEQYF,TGTGCCAGCAGCCAACAGGGACTAGCGGGAAGCGAGCAGTACTTC
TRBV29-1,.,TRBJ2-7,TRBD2,CSVAPSGDGEQYF,TGCAGCGTTGCCCCTAGCGGGGATGGCGAGCAGTACTTC